This is a list of T cell receptor beta chains from one sample in a study of cytomegalovirus exposure and HLA in healthy donors. Sequencing was performed with immunoSEQ multiplex PCR; in TCRdb, only in-frame clones are kept and a portion is missing. Among 200,000 to 250,000 clones listed, roughly 80% were seen once. The sample comprised PBMCs. These receptors all come from a man over 45 in good health and CMV-seronegative. Both conserved end residues are part of each CDR3. Each record gives: clone size, D gene, J gene, V gene, CDR3 DNA, CDR3 protein. The D gene is left open where the match is weak. A row's size may be missing; if present it is once, few, many or a size class.

few | NA | TRBJ2-5 | TRBV6-5 | TGTGCCAGCAGTTACTCGACGGGGGCCCAGTACTTC | CASSYSTGAQYF
NA | NA | TRBJ2-7 | TRBV19 | TGTGCCAGTAGTATCCTACAGAACACCTACGAGCAGTACTTC | CASSILQNTYEQYF
NA | TRBD2 | TRBJ2-5 | TRBV27 | TGTGCCAGCATGCCAGCGGGAGGGCCCACCCAGTACTTC | CASMPAGGPTQYF
NA | TRBD1 | TRBJ2-5 | TRBV5-4 | TGTGCCAGCAGCTCGACAGGGGGCACTGGAGAGACCCAGTACTTC | CASSSTGGTGETQYF
few | NA | TRBJ2-5 | TRBV30 | TGTGCCTGGATGGAGGGAAGGTGGGAGACCCAGTACTTC | CAWMEGRWETQYF
NA | TRBD1 | TRBJ2-7 | TRBV28 | TGTGCCAGCAGTTCAGGGGGCGAGTACGAGCAGTACTTC | CASSSGGEYEQYF
few | TRBD1 | TRBJ2-2 | TRBV19 | TGTGCCAGTAGTAACCAGGGGGCGGGCACCGGGGAGCTGTTTTTT | CASSNQGAGTGELFF
NA | NA | TRBJ2-5 | TRBV4-1 | TGCGCCAGCAGCCCGCGCCCCGTAGTGCAAGAGACCCAGTACTTC | CASSPRPVVQETQYF
NA | TRBD1 | TRBJ2-2 | TRBV5-1 | TGCGCCAGCAGCTCTGACAGGGGCGGAACCGGGGAGCTGTTTTTT | CASSSDRGGTGELFF
NA | TRBD1 | TRBJ2-7 | TRBV29-1 | TGCAGCGTTGATACAGGGGGCCAGGGTCTCGCGGGGGAGCAGTACTTC | CSVDTGGQGLAGEQYF
NA | TRBD1 | TRBJ2-7 | TRBV28 | TGTGCCAGCAGTCACACGGGACAGGTAGGGGAGCAGTACTTC | CASSHTGQVGEQYF
NA | NA | TRBJ2-2 | TRBV30 | TGTGCCTGGAGTGCCCTAGTGGGAGGGAACACCGGGGAGCTGTTTTTT | CAWSALVGGNTGELFF
few | TRBD1 | TRBJ2-2 | TRBV30 | TGTGCCTGGAGTACTCGGACAGGGGGCGGGACCGGGGAGCTGTTTTTT | CAWSTRTGGGTGELFF
NA | TRBD2 | TRBJ2-1 | TRBV28 | TGTGCCAGCAACCCTTTCTTTAAGGCGGGAGCCATGCGCAATGAGCAGTTCTTC | CASNPFFKAGAMRNEQFF
NA | TRBD1 | TRBJ2-3 | TRBV10-2 | TGCGCCAGCAGCGTACAGGGGGCTACAGATACGCAGTATTTT | CASSVQGATDTQYF
once | NA | TRBJ1-2 | TRBV6-6 | TGTGCCAGCAGTTACCGGCAGGGGCAAGTCGGCTACACCTTC | CASSYRQGQVGYTF
few | NA | TRBJ2-6 | TRBV5-6 | TGTGCCAGCAGACACTCTGGGGCCAACGTCCTGACTTTC | CASRHSGANVLTF
NA | NA | TRBJ2-1 | TRBV7-7 | TGTGCCAGCAGCTTAGGTAGCGGCTCCTACAATGAGCAGTTCTTC | CASSLGSGSYNEQFF
NA | TRBD2 | TRBJ2-3 | TRBV30 | TGTGCCTGGAGTGCTAGCGGTTACCGCACAGATACGCAGTATTTT | CAWSASGYRTDTQYF
NA | TRBD1 | TRBJ2-5 | TRBV7-8 | TGTGCCAGCAGCTTAGGGACAGGGCAAGAGACCCAGTACTTC | CASSLGTGQETQYF
NA | NA | TRBJ1-5 | TRBV6-1 | TGTGCCAGCAGTCAAAGCAATCAGCCCCAGCATTTT | CASSQSNQPQHF
NA | TRBD1 | TRBJ1-5 | TRBV2 | TGTGCCAGCAGTGATTGGACAGGGAGCAATCAGCCCCAGCATTTT | CASSDWTGSNQPQHF
NA | NA | TRBJ1-5 | TRBV5-8 | TGTGCCAGCAGCTTGGTGGGGCAGAGCAATCAGCCCCAGCATTTT | CASSLVGQSNQPQHF